These 8 T cell receptor beta chains share one sample of origin, sequenced in a study of post-analysis software for immune sequencing data (dated by TCRdb to between 2014 and 2016). Library preparation used PCR. Sequenced on an Illumina HiSeq 2500. Unique molecular identifiers were incorporated into TCR beta cDNA libraries to reduce PCR and sequencing biases. The public reads were run again by TCRdb, first through fastp at Q25 and then through MiXCR, and only productive beta chains were kept. Rows with a matching CDR3 protein are joined into one entry that keeps the most common DNA and genes. This sample holds around 700,000 distinct CDR3 sequences; 55% to 60% were observed only once. The ten largest make up over 9% of the sample. General findings and caveats noted by the study authors: Patients showed significantly higher frequencies than controls for a handful of TRBV segments, among them TRBV5-6, TRBV5-1 and TRBV20-1.

The antigens of these receptors remain unknown. Source material: blood. These receptors originate from a girl aged 2-15 years with multiple sclerosis.

This clonotype was counted only a few times. The chain combines TRBV11-2 with TRBJ2-7; D tentatively fits TRBD1 or TRBD2 (5 bases each). The length of the CDR3 is 16 residues. Trimming shortened V by 3 bases and J by 2 bases, and 17 bases separated the two germline ends. Per germline, CDR1 SGHAT and CDR2 FQNNGV. As DNA, the CDR3 is TGTGCCAGCAGCTTGCTAGGAGGCAGGGCCACCTACGAGCAGTACTTC. It encodes CASSLLGGRATYEQYF.

V usage is TRBV2 and J usage is TRBJ2-7, with D possibly matching TRBD2 (6 bases). Trimming took 2 bases from V and 6 from J, leaving 8 bases between them. The CDR3 consists of 12 residues. Germline CDR1 reads SNHLY; CDR2 reads FYNNEI. CDR3 DNA: TGTGCCAGCAGTGAACACGGGAGCGAGCAGTACTTC. It yields the protein CASSEHGSEQYF.

This clonotype turned up a few times. V is TRBV7-2 and J is TRBJ2-5; D might be TRBD2 (7 bases). The germline V and J ends were trimmed by 3 bases and 5 bases, with 19 bases remaining between them. The CDR3 contains 16 residues. Per germline, CDR1 SGHTA and CDR2 FQGNSA. CDR3 sequence: CASSFRRGLNGETQYF. CDR3 bases: TGTGCCAGCAGCTTTCGGCGGGGGCTAAACGGGGAGACCCAGTACTTC.

CDR3 DNA: TGTGCCACCAGCAGGGCCCAATTAGGGATCCGAGAGACCCAGTACTTC. It specifies CATSRAQLGIRETQYF. The chain employs TRBV15 and TRBJ2-7; no clear D. Near its end, the DNA agrees better with TRBJ2-5, so the J call may be wrong. CDR3 length equals 16 residues. Germline V gives CDR1 LNHNV, CDR2 YYDKDF (reference sequence).

The chain couples TRBV5-1 to TRBJ1-2; a possible D gene is TRBD1 (5 bases). Per germline, CDR1 SGHRS and CDR2 YFSETQ. V was trimmed by 0 bases and J by 1 base, leaving 19 bases between them. The CDR3 sequence is 18 residues long. CDR3 DNA sequence: TGCGCCAGCAGCTTGGCACGGGGGAAGACAGAGCTTAACTATGGCTACACCTTC. The encoded protein is CASSLARGKTELNYGYTF.

V gene TRBV20-1 combines with J gene TRBJ2-1; D is possibly TRBD2 (6 bases). V was pared by 6 bases and J by 12 bases, with 15 bases between. CDR1 DFQATT and CDR2 SNEGSKA come from the germline V gene (reference sequence). The CDR3 has 11 residues. The CDR3 spells CSASGLSGQFF. The CDR3, as DNA: TGCAGTGCGTCGGGACTCAGTGGGCAGTTCTTC.

This chain links TRBV7-8 with TRBJ2-4, with D possibly matching TRBD2 (6 bases). The CDR3 extends over 14 amino acids. Trimming took 7 bases from V and 3 from J, leaving 13 bases between them. From germline, CDR1 is SGHVS and CDR2 FQNEAQ. The CDR3 reads CASTRGIGKNIQYF. The CDR3 bases are TGTGCCAGCACTCGGGGGATCGGCAAAAACATTCAGTACTTC.

The V and J genes are TRBV5-1 and TRBJ1-1; the D is unclear. Deletions cut 5 bases from V and 3 bases from J, with 11 bases between. CDR1 is SGHRS, CDR2 YFSETQ, per germline. This CDR3 has 13 residues. The CDR3: CASSRVGDTEAFF. The CDR3 DNA reads TGCGCCAGCAGTCGGGTTGGCGACACTGAAGCTTTCTTT.